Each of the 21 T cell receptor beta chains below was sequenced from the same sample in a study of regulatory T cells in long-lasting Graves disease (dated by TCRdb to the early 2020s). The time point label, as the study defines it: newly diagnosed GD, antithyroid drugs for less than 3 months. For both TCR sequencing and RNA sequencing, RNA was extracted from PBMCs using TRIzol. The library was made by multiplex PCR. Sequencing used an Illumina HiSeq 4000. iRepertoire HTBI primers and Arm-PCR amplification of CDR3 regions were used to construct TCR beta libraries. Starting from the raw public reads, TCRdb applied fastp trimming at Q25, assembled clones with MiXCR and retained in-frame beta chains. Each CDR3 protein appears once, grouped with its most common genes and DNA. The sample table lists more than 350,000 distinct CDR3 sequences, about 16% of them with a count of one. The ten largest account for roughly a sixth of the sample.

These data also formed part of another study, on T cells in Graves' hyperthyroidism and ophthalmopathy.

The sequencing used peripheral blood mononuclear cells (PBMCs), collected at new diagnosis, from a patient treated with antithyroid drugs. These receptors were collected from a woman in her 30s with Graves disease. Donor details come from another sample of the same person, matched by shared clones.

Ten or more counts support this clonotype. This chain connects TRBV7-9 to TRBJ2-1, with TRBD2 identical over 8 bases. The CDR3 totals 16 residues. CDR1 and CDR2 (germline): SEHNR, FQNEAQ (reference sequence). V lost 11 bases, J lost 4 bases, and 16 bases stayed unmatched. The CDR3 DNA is TGTGCCGGGGGTGAGCGGGAGAGATTGGCATACAATGAGCAGTTCTTC. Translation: CAGGERERLAYNEQFF.

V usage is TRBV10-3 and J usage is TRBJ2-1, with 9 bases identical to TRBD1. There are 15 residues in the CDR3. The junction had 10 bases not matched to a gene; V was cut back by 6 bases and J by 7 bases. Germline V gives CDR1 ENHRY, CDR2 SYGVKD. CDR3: CAIRELDRGENEQFF. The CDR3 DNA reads TGTGCCATCAGGGAACTCGACAGGGGGGAGAATGAGCAGTTCTTC.

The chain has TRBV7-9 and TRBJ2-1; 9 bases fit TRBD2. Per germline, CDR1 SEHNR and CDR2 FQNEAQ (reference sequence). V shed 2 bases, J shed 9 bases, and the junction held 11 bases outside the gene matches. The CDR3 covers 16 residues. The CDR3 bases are TGTGCCAGCAGCTTATTAGCGGGAGCGATCCCTGGTGAGCAGTTCTTC. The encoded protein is CASSLLAGAIPGEQFF.

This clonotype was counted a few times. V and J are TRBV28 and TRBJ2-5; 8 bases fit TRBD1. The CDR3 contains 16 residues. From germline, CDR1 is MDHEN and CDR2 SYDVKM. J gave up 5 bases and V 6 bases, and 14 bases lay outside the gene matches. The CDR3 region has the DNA TGTGCCAGCAGCTTAGGACCGGGACAGGCCCGGGAGACCCAGTACTTC. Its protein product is CASSLGPGQARETQYF.

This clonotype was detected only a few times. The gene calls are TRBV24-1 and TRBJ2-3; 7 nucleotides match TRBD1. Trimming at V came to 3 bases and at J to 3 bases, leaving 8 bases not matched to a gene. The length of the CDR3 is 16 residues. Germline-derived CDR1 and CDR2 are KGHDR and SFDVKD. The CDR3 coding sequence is TGTGCCACCAGTGATACCCGACAGGGAACTACAGATACGCAGTATTTT. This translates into CATSDTRQGTTDTQYF.

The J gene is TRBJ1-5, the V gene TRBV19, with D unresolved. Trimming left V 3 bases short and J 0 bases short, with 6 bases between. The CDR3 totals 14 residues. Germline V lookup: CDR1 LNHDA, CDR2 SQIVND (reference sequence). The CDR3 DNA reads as TGTGCCAGTAGTATCTTAGTTAGCAATCAGCCCCAGCATTTT. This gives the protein CASSILVSNQPQHF.

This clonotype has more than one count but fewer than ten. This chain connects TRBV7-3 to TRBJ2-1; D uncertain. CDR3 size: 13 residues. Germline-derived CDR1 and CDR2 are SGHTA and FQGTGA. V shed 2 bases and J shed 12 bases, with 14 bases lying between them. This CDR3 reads CASSLGQVGGQFF. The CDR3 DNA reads TGTGCCAGCAGCTTAGGGCAAGTCGGCGGGCAGTTCTTC.

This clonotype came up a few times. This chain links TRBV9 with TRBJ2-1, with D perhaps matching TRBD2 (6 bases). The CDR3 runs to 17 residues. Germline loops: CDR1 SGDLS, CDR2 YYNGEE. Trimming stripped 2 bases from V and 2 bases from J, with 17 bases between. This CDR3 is CASSVVSGASAYNEQFF. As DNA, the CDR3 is TGTGCCAGCAGCGTTGTAAGTGGGGCTAGCGCCTACAATGAGCAGTTCTTC.

CDR3 bases: TGTGCCAGTAGTCTCTCGACTAGCGGGAGGCCCAAGACCCAGTACTTC. Translating gives CASSLSTSGRPKTQYF. V and J are TRBV19 and TRBJ2-5; 13 bases line up with TRBD2. Germline CDR1 reads LNHDA; CDR2 reads SQIVND (reference sequence). The CDR3 is made up of 16 amino acids. J gave up 6 bases and V 5 bases, and 9 bases lay outside the gene matches.

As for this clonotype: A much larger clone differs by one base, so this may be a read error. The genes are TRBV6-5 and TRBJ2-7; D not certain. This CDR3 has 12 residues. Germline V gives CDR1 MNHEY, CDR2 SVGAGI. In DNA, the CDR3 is TGTGTCAGCGAGGCCGTGGACTACGAGCAGTACTTC. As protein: CVSEAVDYEQYF.

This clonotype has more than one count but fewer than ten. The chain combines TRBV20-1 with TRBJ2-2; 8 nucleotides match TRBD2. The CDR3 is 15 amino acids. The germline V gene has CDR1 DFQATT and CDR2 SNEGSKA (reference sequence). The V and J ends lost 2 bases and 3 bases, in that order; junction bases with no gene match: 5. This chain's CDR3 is CSARLAGYYTGELFF. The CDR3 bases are TGCAGTGCTAGACTAGCGGGCTACTACACCGGGGAGCTGTTTTTT.

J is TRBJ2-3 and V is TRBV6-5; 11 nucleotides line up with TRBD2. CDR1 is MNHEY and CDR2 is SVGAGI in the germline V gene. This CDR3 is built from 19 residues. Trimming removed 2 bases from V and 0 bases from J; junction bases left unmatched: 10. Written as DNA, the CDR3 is TGTGCCAGCAGTTACCAGAGATCTAGCGGGAGGAAAAGCACAGATACGCAGTATTTT. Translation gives CASSYQRSSGRKSTDTQYF.

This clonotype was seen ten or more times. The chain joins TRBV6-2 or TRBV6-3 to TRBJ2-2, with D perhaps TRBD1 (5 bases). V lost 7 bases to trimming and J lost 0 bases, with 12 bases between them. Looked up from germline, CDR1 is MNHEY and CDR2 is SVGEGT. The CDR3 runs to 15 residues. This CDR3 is CASTPDSANTGELFF. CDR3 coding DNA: TGTGCCAGCACCCCTGACAGCGCGAACACCGGGGAGCTGTTTTTT.

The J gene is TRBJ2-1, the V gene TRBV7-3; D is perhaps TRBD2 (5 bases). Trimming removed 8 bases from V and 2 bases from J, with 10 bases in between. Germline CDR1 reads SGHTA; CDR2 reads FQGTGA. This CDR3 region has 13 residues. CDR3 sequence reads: CASSRTAYNEQFF. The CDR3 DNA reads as TGTGCCAGCTCCAGGACTGCCTACAATGAGCAGTTCTTC.

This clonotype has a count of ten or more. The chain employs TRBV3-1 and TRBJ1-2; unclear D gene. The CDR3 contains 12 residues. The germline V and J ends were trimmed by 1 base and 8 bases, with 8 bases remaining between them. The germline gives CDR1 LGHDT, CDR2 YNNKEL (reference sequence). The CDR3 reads CASSQGLLGYTF. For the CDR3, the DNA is TGTGCCAGCAGCCAAGGGTTGCTGGGCTACACCTTC.

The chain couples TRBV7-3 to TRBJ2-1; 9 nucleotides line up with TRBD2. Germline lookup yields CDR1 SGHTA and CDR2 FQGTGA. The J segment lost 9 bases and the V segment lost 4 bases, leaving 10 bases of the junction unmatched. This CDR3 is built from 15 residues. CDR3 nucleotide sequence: TGTGCCAGCAGCTCGGGACTAGCAAGGAGCAGTGAGCAGTTCTTC. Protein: CASSSGLARSSEQFF. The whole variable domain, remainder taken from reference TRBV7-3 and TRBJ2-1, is GAGVSQTPSNKVTEKGKYVELRCDPISGHTALYWYRQSLGQGPEFLIYFQGTGAADDSGLPNDRFFAVRPEGSVSTLKIQRTERGDSAVYLCASSSGLARSSEQFFGPGTRLTVL.

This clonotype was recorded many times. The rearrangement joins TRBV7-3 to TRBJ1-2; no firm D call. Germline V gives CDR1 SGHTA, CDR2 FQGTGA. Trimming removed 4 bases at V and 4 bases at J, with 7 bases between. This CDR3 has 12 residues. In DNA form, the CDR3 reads TGTGCCAGCAGCTCGCCACCCTATGGCTACACCTTC. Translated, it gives CASSSPPYGYTF.

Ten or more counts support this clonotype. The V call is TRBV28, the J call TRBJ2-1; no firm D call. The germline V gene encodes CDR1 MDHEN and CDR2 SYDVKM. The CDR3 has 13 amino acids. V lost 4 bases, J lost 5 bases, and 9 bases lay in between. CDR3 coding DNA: TGTGCCAGCAGTTCGTATAGGGACAATGAGCAGTTCTTC. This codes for CASSSYRDNEQFF.

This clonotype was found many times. The CDR3 here is CASPTGLDPYEQYF. The CDR3 nucleotides read TGTGCCAGCCCCACAGGCCTCGATCCCTACGAGCAGTACTTC. The chain has TRBV2 and TRBJ2-7; a weak D match, TRBD1 (5 bases). Per the germline V gene, CDR1 is SNHLY and CDR2 is FYNNEI. The CDR3 runs 14 residues. V lost 8 bases and J 2 bases, leaving 16 bases between the germline ends.

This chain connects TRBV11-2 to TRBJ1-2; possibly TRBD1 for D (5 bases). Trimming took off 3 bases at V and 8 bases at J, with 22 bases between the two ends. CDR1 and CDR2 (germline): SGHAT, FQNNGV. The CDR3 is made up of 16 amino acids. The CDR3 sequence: CASSLMVTAPSGGYTF. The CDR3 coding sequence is TGTGCCAGCAGCTTGATGGTGACAGCCCCAAGTGGAGGCTACACCTTC.

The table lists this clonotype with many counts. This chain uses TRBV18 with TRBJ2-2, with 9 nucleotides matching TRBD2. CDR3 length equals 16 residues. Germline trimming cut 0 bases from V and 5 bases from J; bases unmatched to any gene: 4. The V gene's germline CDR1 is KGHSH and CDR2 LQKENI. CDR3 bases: TGTGCCAGCTCACCACCCCTAGCGGGATGGACCGGGGAGCTGTTTTTT. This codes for CASSPPLAGWTGELFF.